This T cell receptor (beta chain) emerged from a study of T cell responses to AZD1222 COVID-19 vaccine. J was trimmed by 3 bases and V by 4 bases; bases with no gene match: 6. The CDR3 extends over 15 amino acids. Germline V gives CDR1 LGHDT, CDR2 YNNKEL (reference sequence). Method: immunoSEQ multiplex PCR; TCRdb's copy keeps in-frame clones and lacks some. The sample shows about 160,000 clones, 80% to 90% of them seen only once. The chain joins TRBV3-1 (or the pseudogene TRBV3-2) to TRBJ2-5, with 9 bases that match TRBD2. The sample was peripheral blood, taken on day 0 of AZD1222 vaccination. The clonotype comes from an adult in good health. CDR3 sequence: CASSPIAGAKETQYF. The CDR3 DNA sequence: TGTGCCAGCAGCCCGATAGCGGGAGCTAAAGAGACCCAGTACTTC.